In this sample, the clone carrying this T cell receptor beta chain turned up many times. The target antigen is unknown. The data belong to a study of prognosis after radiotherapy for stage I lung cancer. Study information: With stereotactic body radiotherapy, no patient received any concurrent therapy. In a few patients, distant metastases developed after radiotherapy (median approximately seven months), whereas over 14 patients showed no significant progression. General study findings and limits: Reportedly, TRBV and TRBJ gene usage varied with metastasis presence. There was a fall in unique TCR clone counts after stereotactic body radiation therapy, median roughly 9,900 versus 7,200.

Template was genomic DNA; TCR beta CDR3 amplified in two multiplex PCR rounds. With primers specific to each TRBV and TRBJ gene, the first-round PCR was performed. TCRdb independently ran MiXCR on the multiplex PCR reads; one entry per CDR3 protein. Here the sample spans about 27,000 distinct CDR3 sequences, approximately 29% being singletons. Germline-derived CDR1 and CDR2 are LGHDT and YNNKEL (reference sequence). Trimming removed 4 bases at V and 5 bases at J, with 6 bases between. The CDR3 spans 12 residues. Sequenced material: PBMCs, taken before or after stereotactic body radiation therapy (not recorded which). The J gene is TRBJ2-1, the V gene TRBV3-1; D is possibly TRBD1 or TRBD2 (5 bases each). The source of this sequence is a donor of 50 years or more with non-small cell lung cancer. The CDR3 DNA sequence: TGTGCCAGCAGCCGGGGACACAATGAGCAGTTCTTC. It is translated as CASSRGHNEQFF.